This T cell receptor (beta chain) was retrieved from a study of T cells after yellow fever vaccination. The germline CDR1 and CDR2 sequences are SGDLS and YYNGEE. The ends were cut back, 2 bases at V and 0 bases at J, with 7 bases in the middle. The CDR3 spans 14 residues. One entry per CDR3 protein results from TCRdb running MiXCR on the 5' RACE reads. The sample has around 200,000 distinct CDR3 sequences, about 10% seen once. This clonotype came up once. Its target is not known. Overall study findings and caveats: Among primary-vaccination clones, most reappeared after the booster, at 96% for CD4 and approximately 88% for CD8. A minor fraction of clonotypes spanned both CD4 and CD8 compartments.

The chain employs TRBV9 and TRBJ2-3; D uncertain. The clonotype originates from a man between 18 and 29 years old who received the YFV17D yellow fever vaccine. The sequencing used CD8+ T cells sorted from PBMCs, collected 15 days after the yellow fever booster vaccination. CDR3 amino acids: CASSVSGSTDTQYF. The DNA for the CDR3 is TGTGCCAGCAGCGTTTCCGGAAGCACAGATACGCAGTATTTT.